This is a list of T cell receptor beta chains from one sample in a study of T cell responses to AZD1222 COVID-19 vaccine. The repertoire was sequenced with immunoSEQ multiplex PCR; TCRdb's copy has only in-frame clones and lacks some. The table includes under 150,000 clones, roughly 90% detected once. The sample here was peripheral blood, taken on day 0 of AZD1222 vaccination. Source of these receptors: an adult in good health. Both conserved end residues are part of each CDR3. Fields, in order: J gene, V gene, CDR3 length, clone size, D gene, CDR3 DNA, CDR3 protein. A D gene is named only where the DNA matches it firmly. Clone size is not always given. Where it is, it says once, few, many or a class for expanded clones.

>TRBJ2-1|TRBV12-3/TRBV12-4|12|.|TRBD1
TGTGCCACCGGGACAGGGCAAAATGAGCAGTTCTTC
CATGTGQNEQFF
>TRBJ2-3|TRBV4-3|18|once|TRBD2
TGCGCCAGCAGCCAAGGCCTAGCGGGAGGCTTTAGCACAGATACGCAGTATTTT
CASSQGLAGGFSTDTQYF
>TRBJ2-7|TRBV28|14|.|TRBD1
TGTGCCAGCAGTTTGACAGGGTCTAAGTACGAGCAGTACTTC
CASSLTGSKYEQYF
>TRBJ2-5|TRBV5-1|13|.|TRBD2
TGCGCCAGCGCCAAGACTAGCGGGGAGACCCAGTACTTC
CASAKTSGETQYF
>TRBJ2-1|TRBV5-5|15|once|.
TGTGCCAGCAGCTTGTTCGGGGGGCCAGGCAATGAGCAGTTCTTC
CASSLFGGPGNEQFF
>TRBJ2-7|TRBV11-2|16|.|.
TGTGCCAGCAGCTCTCTAGGGGTCCCCAGCTCCTACGAGCAGTACTTC
CASSSLGVPSSYEQYF
>TRBJ1-1|TRBV18|23|.|TRBD1
TGTGCCAGCTCACCAATACTGGGGACCTGGACAGGACGGGGTCACTGGCGGGGCACTGAAGCTTTCTTT
CASSPILGTWTGRGHWRGTEAFF
>TRBJ1-5|TRBV5-1|15|.|.
TGCGCCAGCAGCGAAGGGACGAACGGGAATCAGCCCCAGCATTTT
CASSEGTNGNQPQHF
>TRBJ1-4|TRBV5-1|14|.|TRBD1
TGCGCCAGCAGCCCGGGACAGTCGGATGAAAAACTGTTTTTT
CASSPGQSDEKLFF
>TRBJ1-5|TRBV6-2/TRBV6-3|15|once|.
TGTGCCAGCAGTTACTCGGGGCAGGTTCATCAGCCCCAGCATTTT
CASSYSGQVHQPQHF
>TRBJ1-5|TRBV29-1|13|.|.
TGCAGCGTTGCTGAGGGGGGGAATCAGCCCCAGCATTTT
CSVAEGGNQPQHF
>TRBJ2-7|TRBV5-6|13|.|.
TGTGCCAGCACCTTTGTCGGGGGCCACGAGCAGTACTTC
CASTFVGGHEQYF
>TRBJ1-4|TRBV7-6|14|.|.
TGTGCCAGCAGCTCCGGGACACCGAATGAAAAACTGTTTTTT
CASSSGTPNEKLFF
>TRBJ2-3|TRBV5-6|15|once|TRBD2
TGTGCCAGCAGCTTACCGGGACTAGGCACAGATACGCAGTATTTT
CASSLPGLGTDTQYF
>TRBJ1-6|TRBV12-5|16|.|.
TGTGCTAGTGGTTTGGTAACCGTTGGGACCAATTCACCCCTCCACTTT
CASGLVTVGTNSPLHF
>TRBJ1-5|TRBV6-2/TRBV6-3|18|few|.
TGTGCCAGCAGTTACTCCCCGGGGCCTGGAGTAGGCAATCAGCCCCAGCATTTT
CASSYSPGPGVGNQPQHF
>TRBJ2-7|TRBV10-2|11|.|.
TGCGCCAGCAGTCCTAGACCCGAGCAGTACTTC
CASSPRPEQYF
>TRBJ2-1|TRBV5-1|16|once|.
TGCGCCAGCAGCTTGGCCGGTTGGGGTTCAGGCAATGAGCAGTTCTTC
CASSLAGWGSGNEQFF
>TRBJ1-1|TRBV19|14|.|.
TGTGCCAGTACCCTAGGGGGGGGTAGCACTGAAGCTTTCTTT
CASTLGGGSTEAFF
>TRBJ2-1|TRBV28|18|.|.
TGTGCCAGCAGTCCCCCCCCCATGACTCCGACCTCCTACAATGAGCAGTTCTTC
CASSPPPMTPTSYNEQFF
>TRBJ2-2|TRBV7-8|17|.|TRBD1
TGTGCCAGCAGCTCGAGAGGGGGACAGGGGTTAACCGGGGAGCTGTTTTTT
CASSSRGGQGLTGELFF
>TRBJ1-2|TRBV5-1|11|.|.
TGCGCCAGCAGTGGGGAGTATGGCTACACCTTC
CASSGEYGYTF
>TRBJ2-1|TRBV27|16|.|TRBD1
TGTGCCAGCAGCCATTCCGGGACAGGGTTGTCCAATGAGCAGTTCTTC
CASSHSGTGLSNEQFF
>TRBJ2-2|TRBV27|14|.|.
TGTGCCAGCAGCCCTGAGGGGGTAACGGGGGAGCTGTTTTTT
CASSPEGVTGELFF
>TRBJ2-5|TRBV19|16|once|.
TGTGCCAGTAGTATAGAATACTCTACAATGAAAGAGACCCAGTACTTC
CASSIEYSTMKETQYF